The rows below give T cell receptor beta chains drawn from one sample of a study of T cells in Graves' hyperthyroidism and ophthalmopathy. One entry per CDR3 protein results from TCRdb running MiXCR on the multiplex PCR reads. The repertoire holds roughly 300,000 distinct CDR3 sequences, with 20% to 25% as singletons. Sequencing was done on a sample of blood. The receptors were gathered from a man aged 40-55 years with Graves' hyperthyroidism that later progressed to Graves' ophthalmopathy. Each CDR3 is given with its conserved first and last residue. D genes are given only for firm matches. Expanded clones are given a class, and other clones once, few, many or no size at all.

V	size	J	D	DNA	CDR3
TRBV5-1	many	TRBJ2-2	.	TGCGCCAGCACCCTCTGGCGGCGAGACACCGGGGAGCTGTTTTTT	CASTLWRRDTGELFF
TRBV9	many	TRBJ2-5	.	TGTGCCAGCAGCGCCACGGGGGCCCAAGAGACCCAGTACTTC	CASSATGAQETQYF
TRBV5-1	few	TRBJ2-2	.	TGCGCCAGCAGCACCACGACTGTATCGAACACCGGGGAGCTGTTTTTT	CASSTTTVSNTGELFF
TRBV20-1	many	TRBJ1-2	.	TGCAGTGCAAATACCCGGGAAACGGGCTATGGCTACACCTTC	CSANTRETGYGYTF
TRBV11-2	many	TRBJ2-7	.	TGTGCCAGCAGCTTAGAATTCAATTCCTACGAGCAGTACTTC	CASSLEFNSYEQYF
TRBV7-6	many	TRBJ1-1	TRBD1	TGTGCCAGCAGTCCAGGGGGCGGCACTGAAGCTTTCTTT	CASSPGGGTEAFF
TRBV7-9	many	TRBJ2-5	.	TGTGCCAGCACCCAAGGGCAGCCCCAAGAGACCCAGTACTTC	CASTQGQPQETQYF
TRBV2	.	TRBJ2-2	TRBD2	TGTGCCAGCAGTGAAGGCAGCGGGAGACGAACCGGGGAGCTGTTTTTT	CASSEGSGRRTGELFF
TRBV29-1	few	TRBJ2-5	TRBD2	TGCAGCGCCGGGACTTTTTGGGGAGGGGAGACCCAGTACTTC	CSAGTFWGGETQYF
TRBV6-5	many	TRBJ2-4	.	TGTGCCAGCAGTTATAGCCTAGCCAGGGGTTTTCAGTACTTC	CASSYSLARGFQYF
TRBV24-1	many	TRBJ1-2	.	TGTGCCACCAGTGCTGGGGGAGGCTATGGCTACACCTTC	CATSAGGGYGYTF
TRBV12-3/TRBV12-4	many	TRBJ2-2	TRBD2	TGTGCCAGCAGTCCCCGGGAGGGTACGAACACCGGGGAGCTGTTTTTT	CASSPREGTNTGELFF
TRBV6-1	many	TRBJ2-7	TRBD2	TGTGCCAGCAGGGAAAAAAGCGGGAGTATACCCTACGAGCAGTACTTC	CASREKSGSIPYEQYF
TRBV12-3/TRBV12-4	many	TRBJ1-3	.	TGTGCCACCGATCCCGGGGGCGGAAACACCATATATTTT	CATDPGGGNTIYF
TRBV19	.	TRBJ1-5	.	TGTGCCAGTAGTATAGGGGGGAGCAGCAATCAGCCCCAGCATTTT	CASSIGGSSNQPQHF
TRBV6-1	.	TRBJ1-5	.	TGTGCCAGCAGTGATTCCGAACACAGCAATCAGCCCCAGCATTTT	CASSDSEHSNQPQHF
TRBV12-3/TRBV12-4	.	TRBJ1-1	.	TGTGCCAGCACCGACACGACGGTGAACACTGAAGCTTTCTTT	CASTDTTVNTEAFF
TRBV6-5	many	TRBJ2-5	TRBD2	TGTGCCAGCAGTTACTCGGGACTAGGTGTTGGGACCCAGTACTTC	CASSYSGLGVGTQYF
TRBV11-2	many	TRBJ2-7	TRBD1	TGTGCCAGCAGCGGGACAGGGAACAACTACGAGCAGTACTTC	CASSGTGNNYEQYF
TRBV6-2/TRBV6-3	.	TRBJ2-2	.	TGTGCCAGCAGTAACGGACTATTTTACGGGGAGCTGTTTTTT	CASSNGLFYGELFF
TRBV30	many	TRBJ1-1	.	TGTGCCTGGATCTTACATCCTGGGAACACTGAAGCTTTCTTT	CAWILHPGNTEAFF
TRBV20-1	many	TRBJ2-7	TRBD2	TGCAGTGCCGGTAGCGGGAGTTCCCCCTACGAGCAGTACTTC	CSAGSGSSPYEQYF
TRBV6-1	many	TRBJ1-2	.	TGTGCCAGCAGTCAACCCACTAAGGATGGCTACACCTTC	CASSQPTKDGYTF
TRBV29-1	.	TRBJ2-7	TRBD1	TGCAGCGTTGAAAGTAGACAGGGGCTTCCCTACGAGCAGTACTTC	CSVESRQGLPYEQYF
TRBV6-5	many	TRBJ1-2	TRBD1	TGTGCCAGCAGACGATCAGGGGGCTTGGATGGCTACACCTTC	CASRRSGGLDGYTF
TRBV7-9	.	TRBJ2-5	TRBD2	TGTGCCAGCAGCCGGACTAGCGGGAGGGCCGAGACCCAGTACTTC	CASSRTSGRAETQYF
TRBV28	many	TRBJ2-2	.	TGTGCCACCCGGACCCCCCGGGACCCTAACACCGGGGAGCTGTTTTTT	CATRTPRDPNTGELFF
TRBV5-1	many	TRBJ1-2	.	TGCGCCAGCAGCTTGCTTCATCCAGAAGGCTATGGCTACACCTTC	CASSLLHPEGYGYTF
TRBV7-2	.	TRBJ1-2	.	TGTGCCAGCAGCCCGATTAGGGGCCTCTATGGCTACACCTTC	CASSPIRGLYGYTF
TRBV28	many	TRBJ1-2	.	TGTGCCAGCAGTTCACAGAAGATTGCTAACTATGGCTACACCTTC	CASSSQKIANYGYTF
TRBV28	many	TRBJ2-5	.	TGTGCCAGCAGTTTTCCAAAAAAAACCCCGGGAACCCAAGAGACCCAGTACTTC	CASSFPKKTPGTQETQYF
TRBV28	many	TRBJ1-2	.	TGTGCCAGCAGGAAAACGGGTTTGGGTATTCGGGCTAACTATGGCTACACCTTC	CASRKTGLGIRANYGYTF
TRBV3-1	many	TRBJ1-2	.	TGTGCCAGCAGCCTAAAACTTGGGACGGGATATGGCTACACCTTC	CASSLKLGTGYGYTF
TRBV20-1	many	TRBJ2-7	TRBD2	TGCAGTGCTAGACACGAGAGCGGGAATCTGCGCGAGCAGTACTTC	CSARHESGNLREQYF
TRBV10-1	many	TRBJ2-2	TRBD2	TGCGCCAGCTCGAAGGGACTAGCGGGAGCCGGGGAGCTGTTTTTT	CASSKGLAGAGELFF
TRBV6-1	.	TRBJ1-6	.	TGTGCCAGCAGTGAAGCGCAACGGAGAAATTCACCCCTCCACTTT	CASSEAQRRNSPLHF
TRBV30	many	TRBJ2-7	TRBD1	TGTGCCTGGAGTCAAACAGGGGGCGCCTACGAGCAGTACTTC	CAWSQTGGAYEQYF
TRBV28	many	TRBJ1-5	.	TGTGCCAGCAGTGACCGACGAGTGAATCAGCCCCAGCATTTT	CASSDRRVNQPQHF
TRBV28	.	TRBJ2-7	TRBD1	TGTGCCAGCAGCCGTCGGACAGGGGGCTCCTACGAGCAGTACTTC	CASSRRTGGSYEQYF
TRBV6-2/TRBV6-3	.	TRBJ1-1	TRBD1	TGTGCCAGCAGCCGGCCGACAGGGAGAGCTTTCTTT	CASSRPTGRAFF
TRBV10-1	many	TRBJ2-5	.	TGCGCCAGCAGTGATTACGGGAGTGGAGAGACCCAGTACTTC	CASSDYGSGETQYF
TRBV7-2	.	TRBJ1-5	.	TGTGCCAGCAGCTCCGGGACGGTTCGTGGTCAGCCCCAGCATTTT	CASSSGTVRGQPQHF
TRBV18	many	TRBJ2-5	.	TGTGCCAGCTCCCCATTCTTGCTCGTGGGAGTACAAGAGACCCAGTACTTC	CASSPFLLVGVQETQYF
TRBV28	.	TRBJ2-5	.	TGTGCCAGCCATACAGGGAGGGAGACCCAGTACTTC	CASHTGRETQYF
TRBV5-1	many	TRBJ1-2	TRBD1	TGCGCCAGCAGCCCCCGGACAGGGGATATCGCCTACACCTTC	CASSPRTGDIAYTF
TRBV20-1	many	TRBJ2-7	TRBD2	TGCAGTGCCAAAAAGGGGCTAGCGGGATACGAGCAGTACTTC	CSAKKGLAGYEQYF
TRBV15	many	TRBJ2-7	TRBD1	TGTGCCACCAGCAGAGGTACAGGGGGATCCTACGAGCAGTACTTC	CATSRGTGGSYEQYF
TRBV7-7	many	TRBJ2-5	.	TGTGCTAGCAGCTTAGAAGGCGGAGGGGCAAAAGAGACCCAGTACTTC	CASSLEGGGAKETQYF
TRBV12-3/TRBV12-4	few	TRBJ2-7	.	TGTGCCAGCACCTTTGGGGGGAGCTCCTACGAGCAGTACTTC	CASTFGGSSYEQYF
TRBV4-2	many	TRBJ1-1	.	TGTGCCAGCAGCCAAGATGGGGGGGATGGGAACACTGAAGCTTTCTTT	CASSQDGGDGNTEAFF
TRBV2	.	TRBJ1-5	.	TGTGCCAGCAGTACCGGACTCAATCAGCCCCAGCATTTT	CASSTGLNQPQHF